This entry lists 16 T cell receptor beta chains sequenced from one sample in a study of OX40 agonist ivuxolimab in advanced cancers. Libraries were prepared by immunoSEQ multiplex PCR; TCRdb keeps only in-frame clonotypes and omits some of them. The table lists 55,000 to 85,000 clones, 70% to 90% of them singletons. Sequencing was performed on CD4+ or CD8+ T cells sorted from blood, taken in a trial of the OX40 agonist ivuxolimab. The receptors were sampled from an adult with an advanced solid tumor such as melanoma, head and neck, liver or kidney cancer.

The chain joins TRBV18 to TRBJ2-4; D unresolved. Germline V lookup: CDR1 KGHSH, CDR2 LQKENI. CDR3 length: 14 amino acids. Deletions cut 3 bases from V and 5 bases from J, with 11 bases between. DNA of the CDR3: TGTGCCAGCTCACCCGTGGCCGGAGAAAACATTCAGTACTTC. Translated, it gives CASSPVAGENIQYF.

This chain connects TRBV4-3 to TRBJ1-1; D ambiguous. V was trimmed by 6 bases and J by 3 bases, leaving 11 bases between them. CDR3 size: 13 residues. CDR1 and CDR2 (germline): LGHNA, YSLEER. CDR3 protein: CASSGGGYTEAFF. The DNA of the CDR3 is TGCGCCAGCAGTGGAGGAGGGTACACTGAAGCTTTCTTT.

This chain connects TRBV4-3 to TRBJ1-4; D unresolved. Between the trimmed V and J ends, which lost 2 bases and 4 bases, there was a span of 11 bases. In germline, CDR1 is LGHNA, CDR2 YSLEER. This CDR3 spans 15 amino acids. CDR3 region: CASSQSRAVNEKLFF. The CDR3 DNA sequence: TGCGCCAGCAGCCAAAGTAGGGCAGTTAATGAAAAACTGTTTTTT.

The chain employs TRBV27 and TRBJ1-1, with D perhaps TRBD1 (5 bases). Germline CDR1 is MNHEY and CDR2 is SMNVEV (reference sequence). The CDR3 loop spans 13 amino acids. The V and J ends lost 6 bases and 0 bases respectively, with 8 bases between them. DNA for the CDR3: TGTGCCAGCAGAGGAGGGGTGAACACTGAAGCTTTCTTT. Translation: CASRGGVNTEAFF.

The chain links TRBV6-6 to TRBJ2-7; 9 nucleotides agree with TRBD2. The germline gives CDR1 MNHNY, CDR2 SVGAGI (reference sequence). Unmatched junction bases numbered 5, after V lost 7 bases and J lost 4 bases. The CDR3 has 13 residues. This CDR3 reads CASTLAGRYEQYF. The CDR3, as DNA: TGTGCCAGCACGCTAGCGGGAAGGTACGAGCAGTACTTC.

The chain has TRBV28 and TRBJ1-4; the D gene is possibly TRBD1 (6 bases). V shed 6 bases and J shed 3 bases, with 11 bases lying between them. CDR3 length: 14 residues. Germline CDR1 is MDHEN and CDR2 is SYDVKM. The CDR3 loop reads CASSPGAPNEKLFF. The CDR3 DNA follows: TGTGCCAGCAGCCCGGGGGCGCCTAATGAAAAACTGTTTTTT. The full variable domain, with the rest looked up from reference TRBV28 and TRBJ1-4, is DVKVTQSSRYLVKRTGEKVFLECVQDMDHENMFWYRQDPGLGLRLIYFSYDVKMKEKGDIPEGYSVSREKKERFSLILESASTNQTSMYLCASSPGAPNEKLFFGSGTQLSVL.

J is TRBJ2-1 and V is TRBV6-1; 13 bases agree with TRBD2. CDR1 is MNHNS, CDR2 SASEGT, per germline. CDR3 length equals 14 residues. Unmatched junction bases numbered 5, after V lost 6 bases and J lost 9 bases. CDR3 residues: CASREGLAGSEQFF. For the CDR3, the DNA is TGTGCCAGCAGGGAGGGACTAGCGGGAAGTGAGCAGTTCTTC.

This chain links TRBV18 with TRBJ1-4; perhaps TRBD1 as D (6 bases). The CDR3 is 18 amino acids. V was shortened by 3 bases and J by 5 bases, with 22 bases between the two germline ends. Germline CDR1 and CDR2: KGHSH and LQKENI. CDR3 region: CASSPPGQRQTLNEKLFF. CDR3 in DNA: TGTGCCAGCTCACCCCCAGGACAGCGGCAGACCTTAAATGAAAAACTGTTTTTT.

This clone is a singleton in its sample. The CDR3 is CASSLASGGLANTGELFF. Written as DNA, the CDR3 is TGTGCCAGCAGCTTAGCCAGCGGGGGACTAGCAAACACCGGGGAGCTGTTTTTT. This chain links TRBV11-3 with TRBJ2-2; TRBD2 aligns across 9 bases. The germline CDR1 and CDR2 sequences are SGHNT and YENEEA. The ends lost 1 base at V and 2 bases at J; junction bases unmatched: 8. This CDR3 region has 18 residues.

The genes are TRBV7-2 and TRBJ2-3; 8 bases are a match to TRBD2. The CDR3 is made up of 17 amino acids. The germline V gene encodes CDR1 SGHTA and CDR2 FQGNSA. V was pared by 2 bases and J by 1 base, with 8 bases of the junction left unmatched. CDR3 in amino acids: CASSLNGATSGTDTQYF. In nucleotides, the CDR3 is TGTGCCAGCAGCTTAAACGGTGCGACTAGCGGCACAGATACGCAGTATTTT.

V is TRBV7-8 and J is TRBJ1-6; D is perhaps TRBD1 (6 bases). Between the trimmed V and J ends, which lost 4 bases and 7 bases, there was a span of 20 bases. From germline, CDR1 is SGHVS and CDR2 FQNEAQ. The CDR3 consists of 17 residues. DNA for the CDR3: TGTGCCAGCAGCTCAAATGCCTACAGGAGGGGGAATTCACCCCTCCACTTT. Its protein is CASSSNAYRRGNSPLHF.

The sample holds a few counts of this clone. The rearrangement joins TRBV18 to TRBJ1-5; D remains unclear. V lost 3 bases and J 3 bases, leaving 12 bases between the germline ends. This CDR3 has 15 residues. The germline CDR1 and CDR2 sequences are KGHSH and LQKENI. The CDR3 DNA sequence: TGTGCCAGCTCACCCCAAAATGCTGACAATCAGCCCCAGCATTTT. It translates to CASSPQNADNQPQHF.

The chain carries TRBV4-1 and TRBJ1-5; D is possibly TRBD1 (6 bases). Germline V gene sequence: CDR1 MGHRA, CDR2 YSYEKL. V lost 5 bases to trimming and J lost 3 bases, with 14 bases between them. This CDR3 region has 15 residues. CDR3 sequence (DNA): TGCGCCAGCAGCTTACAGGGAGTGGCCAATCAGCCCCAGCATTTT. Translating gives CASSLQGVANQPQHF.

This chain uses TRBV5-1 with TRBJ2-1, with TRBD1 identical over 7 bases. Germline CDR1 reads SGHRS; CDR2 reads YFSETQ. CDR3 size: 14 residues. V lost 0 bases, J lost 6 bases, and 3 bases stayed unmatched. The CDR3 DNA follows: TGCGCCAGCAGCTTGGTGGGACAGACCAATGAGCAGTTCTTC. Translated, it gives CASSLVGQTNEQFF.

DNA for the CDR3: TGTGCCAGCAGGACAGGGGGCTACAATGAGCAGTTCTTC. This gives the protein CASRTGGYNEQFF. V is TRBV6-5 and J is TRBJ2-1, with TRBD1 identical over 9 bases. From germline, CDR1 is MNHEY and CDR2 SVGAGI. The CDR3 is 13 amino acids. V lost 6 bases to trimming and J lost 3 bases; unmatched junction nucleotides: 0.

The rearrangement links TRBV15 to TRBJ2-7, with a tentative D call TRBD1 (6 bases). CDR1 is LNHNV and CDR2 is YYDKDF in the germline V gene (reference sequence). The CDR3 runs to 14 residues. Trimming stripped 0 bases from V and 6 bases from J, with 12 bases between. The CDR3 sequence: CATSRDRGPGEQYF. For the CDR3, the DNA is TGTGCCACCAGCAGAGACAGGGGTCCAGGCGAGCAGTACTTC.